This TCR beta chain was documented in a study of blood T cell repertoires in COVID-19. Method: immunoSEQ multiplex PCR; TCRdb's copy keeps in-frame clones and lacks some. The sample has roughly 200,000 clones, approximately 80% seen once. All enrollees were roughly 18 to 95 years old and from approximately 24 US areas. Either two negative PCRs, clearance, or symptom resolution qualified Cohort 3 donors as recovered. Trimming pared 0 bases from V and 7 bases from J, leaving 14 bases between. Germline-derived CDR1 and CDR2 are KGHDR and SFDVKD. The CDR3 covers 15 residues. The chain has TRBV24-1 and TRBJ1-2; D not certain. Sequenced material: PBMCs or T cells enriched from blood (not recorded which). The receptor was isolated from a man aged 40-55 years who had recovered from COVID-19. CDR3 in amino acids: CATSDLPGDPAGYTF. The CDR3 region has the DNA TGTGCCACCAGTGATTTGCCCGGGGATCCGGCTGGCTACACCTTC.